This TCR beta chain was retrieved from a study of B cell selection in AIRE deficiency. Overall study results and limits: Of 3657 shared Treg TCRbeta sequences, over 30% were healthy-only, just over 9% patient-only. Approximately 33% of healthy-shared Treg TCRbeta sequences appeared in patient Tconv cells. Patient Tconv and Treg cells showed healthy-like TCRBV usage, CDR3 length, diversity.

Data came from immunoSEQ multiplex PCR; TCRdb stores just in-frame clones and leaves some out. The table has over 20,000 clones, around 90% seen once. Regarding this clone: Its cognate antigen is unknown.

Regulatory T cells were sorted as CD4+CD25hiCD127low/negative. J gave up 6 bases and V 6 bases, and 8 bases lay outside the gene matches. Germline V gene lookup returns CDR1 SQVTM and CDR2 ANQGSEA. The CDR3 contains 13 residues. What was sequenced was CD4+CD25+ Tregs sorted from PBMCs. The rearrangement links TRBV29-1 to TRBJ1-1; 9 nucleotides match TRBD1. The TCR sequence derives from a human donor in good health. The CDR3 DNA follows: TGCAGCGTGGTCAAGGACAGGGGCCCTGAAGCTTTCTTT. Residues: CSVVKDRGPEAFF.